The 29 T cell receptor beta chains presented below share a single source sample, sequenced in a study of T cell repertoires in cytomegalovirus infection. TCRdb re-analysed the reads in MiXCR, keeping a single row per CDR3 protein. This sample has 250,000 to 300,000 distinct CDR3 sequences, with 9.1% found just once. The specimen sequenced was PBMCs. The source is a human donor in good health (CMV status not recorded). Some clones in this sample may be carry-over from other donors' samples.

The chain is built from TRBV28 and TRBJ2-7; 9 bases fit TRBD1. This CDR3 comprises 14 residues. Trimming at V came to 6 bases and at J to 3 bases, leaving 6 bases not matched to a gene. Germline-derived CDR1 and CDR2 are MDHEN and SYDVKM. The CDR3 is CASRAPGQGYEQYF. DNA of the CDR3: TGTGCCAGCAGAGCTCCGGGACAGGGCTACGAGCAGTACTTC.

V is TRBV19 and J is TRBJ1-2; D ambiguous. V shed 8 bases and J shed 4 bases, with 8 bases lying between them. The CDR3 contains 11 residues. Per germline, CDR1 LNHDA and CDR2 SQIVND (reference sequence). The CDR3 region has the DNA TGTGCCAGTGAGAGAGGCTATGGCTACACCTTC. Translated: CASERGYGYTF.

The chain uses TRBV2 and TRBJ1-4, with D tentatively TRBD1 (5 bases). V was cut by 7 bases and J by 4 bases, with 16 bases left in between. The germline V gene encodes CDR1 SNHLY and CDR2 FYNNEI. CDR3 length: 15 residues. The CDR3 region is CASTLTETVNEKLFF. CDR3 DNA sequence: TGTGCCAGCACCCTCACAGAGACAGTTAATGAAAAACTGTTTTTT.

This clonotype was detected many times. DNA of the CDR3: TGTGCCAGCAGCTTAGATCCGAAGGCTGAAGCTTTCTTT. This codes for CASSLDPKAEAFF. The V call is TRBV11-3, the J call TRBJ1-1, with D hard to call. Looked up from germline, CDR1 is SGHNT and CDR2 is YENEEA. The CDR3 is 13 amino acids. V was pared by 0 bases and J by 6 bases, with 8 bases between.

The V call is TRBV6-2 or TRBV6-3, the J call TRBJ2-1; 9 positions agree with TRBD2. Germline V CDR1 and CDR2: MNHEY, SVGEGT. This CDR3 region has 14 residues. V shed 8 bases, J shed 7 bases, and the junction held 9 bases outside the gene matches. The CDR3 sequence is CASGGLAGLNEQFF. CDR3 nucleotides: TGTGCCAGCGGGGGACTAGCCGGATTAAATGAGCAGTTCTTC.

CDR3 loop: CSARNTRTTPRDTQYF. The CDR3 DNA reads TGCAGTGCTAGAAACACCCGGACGACACCGCGAGATACGCAGTATTTT. The chain couples TRBV20-1 to TRBJ2-3; D remains unclear. CDR1 and CDR2 (germline): DFQATT, SNEGSKA (reference sequence). Trimming cost V 2 bases and J 5 bases, with 20 bases left between them. This CDR3 contains 16 residues.

There are a few counts of this clonotype. V and J are TRBV5-1 and TRBJ2-5; 12 bases fit TRBD2. V shed 4 bases and J 2 bases; nucleotides not matched to a gene: 6. Germline-derived CDR1 and CDR2 are SGHRS and YFSETQ. This CDR3 region has 16 residues. The CDR3 sequence is CASSRTSGTGQETQYF. CDR3 DNA sequence: TGCGCCAGCAGCCGGACTAGCGGGACCGGACAAGAGACCCAGTACTTC.

This clonotype showed up many times. The V gene is TRBV12-3 or TRBV12-4, the J gene TRBJ2-2; 8 bases fit TRBD2. With V trimmed by 6 bases and J by 2 bases, 8 bases remained unmatched. CDR3 size: 16 residues. Here the CDR3 reads CASSRGSGGNTGELFF. The CDR3, as DNA: TGTGCCAGCAGCCGCGGGAGCGGGGGAAACACCGGGGAGCTGTTTTTT.

V and J are TRBV20-1 and TRBJ2-1; possible D gene TRBD2, 6 bases. This CDR3 comprises 18 residues. V shed 0 bases and J shed 5 bases, with 23 bases lying between them. Germline-derived CDR1 and CDR2 are DFQATT and SNEGSKA (reference sequence). The CDR3 bases are TGCAGTGCTAGAGATCCACGTGGACGACTAGTGGGGGACAATGAGCAGTTCTTC. Translation: CSARDPRGRLVGDNEQFF.

The chain combines TRBV24-1 with TRBJ2-1; either TRBD1 or TRBD2 may fit D (5 bases each). The CDR3 covers 13 residues. V dropped 4 bases and J dropped 10 bases, with 13 bases sitting between them. Germline V gene lookup returns CDR1 KGHDR and CDR2 SFDVKD. The CDR3 sequence is CATSEWDGGEQFF. The CDR3 bases are TGTGCCACCAGTGAGTGGGACGGCGGGGAGCAGTTCTTC.

The gene calls are TRBV12-3 or TRBV12-4 and TRBJ2-7; D is unresolved. Trimming pared 3 bases from V and 4 bases from J, leaving 7 bases between. This CDR3 region has 12 residues. CDR3 sequence (DNA): TGTGCCAGCAGTTTCGGTCGGTACGAGCAGTACTTC. Amino acids: CASSFGRYEQYF.

V gene TRBV28 combines with J gene TRBJ1-5; D ambiguous. The CDR3 totals 14 residues. CDR1 and CDR2 (germline): MDHEN, SYDVKM. The V end lost 1 base, the J end lost 5 bases, and 9 bases lay between the germline ends. The CDR3 here is CASSLSKGYQPQHF. The DNA for the CDR3 is TGTGCCAGCAGTTTATCTAAAGGTTATCAGCCCCAGCATTTT.

There are many counts of this clonotype. The chain joins TRBV15 to TRBJ1-5; no definite D call. V shed 4 bases and J shed 3 bases, with 10 bases lying between them. Germline V gene sequence: CDR1 LNHNV, CDR2 YYDKDF (reference sequence). The length of the CDR3 is 14 residues. The CDR3 nucleotides read TGTGCCACCAGCAAAGGACGGCCCAATCAGCCCCAGCATTTT. Translating gives CATSKGRPNQPQHF.

Ten or more counts support this clonotype. The rearrangement uses TRBV7-2 and TRBJ1-5; weak D call: TRBD1 (5 bases). This CDR3 has 15 residues. Germline CDR1 is SGHTA and CDR2 is FQGNSA. The ends were cut back, 7 bases at V and 0 bases at J, with 13 bases in the middle. The CDR3 here is CASTPGPISNQPQHF. The DNA for the CDR3 is TGTGCCAGCACTCCGGGGCCGATTAGCAATCAGCCCCAGCATTTT.

This clonotype was seen many times. The chain couples TRBV7-8 to TRBJ1-6; TRBD1 matches at 10 bases. V trimming: 5 bases; J trimming: 10 bases; junction bases outside the gene matches: 17. Germline V lookup: CDR1 SGHVS, CDR2 FQNEAQ. The CDR3 sequence is 18 residues long. The CDR3 loop reads CASSRRGTGTGVLSPLHF. CDR3 nucleotide sequence: TGTGCCAGCAGCCGAAGAGGGACCGGGACAGGGGTTCTCTCACCCCTCCACTTT. Together with reference TRBV7-8 and TRBJ1-6, the CDR3 gives the full variable domain: GAGVSQSPRYKVAKRGQDVALRCDPISGHVSLFWYQQALGQGPEFLTYFQNEAQLDKSGLPSDRFFAERPEGSVSTLKIQRTQQEDSAVYLCASSRRGTGTGVLSPLHFGNGTRLTVT.

This clonotype was found many times. J is TRBJ2-1 and V is TRBV6-5; TRBD2 might be the D (7 bases). The CDR3 has 12 residues. V was pared by 6 bases and J by 9 bases, with 12 bases between. Germline lookup yields CDR1 MNHEY and CDR2 SVGAGI. CDR3 sequence: CASREGGSEQFF. CDR3 DNA: TGTGCCAGCAGAGAGGGGGGGAGTGAGCAGTTCTTC.

This clonotype has a count of ten or more. The gene calls are TRBV11-3 and TRBJ2-6; either TRBD1 or TRBD2 may fit D (5 bases each). The V gene lost 1 base and the J gene lost 3 bases, with 16 bases spanning the gap. CDR1 SGHNT and CDR2 YENEEA come from the germline V gene. The CDR3 loop spans 18 amino acids. This chain's CDR3 is CASSLGAGTGRGANVLTF. DNA for the CDR3: TGTGCCAGCAGCTTAGGGGCAGGGACCGGACGTGGGGCCAACGTCCTGACTTTC.

This clonotype was counted many times. The chain carries TRBV7-2 and TRBJ2-3; 11 bases are a match to TRBD1. The CDR3 is made up of 16 amino acids. Trimming took 6 bases from V and 6 from J; bases not matched to a gene: 11. Germline CDR1 reads SGHTA; CDR2 reads FQGNSA. The CDR3 reads CASSPLRTGGMDTQYF. In nucleotides, the CDR3 is TGTGCCAGCAGTCCCCTCCGGACAGGGGGCATGGATACGCAGTATTTT.

The gene calls are TRBV20-1 and TRBJ2-1; D is possibly TRBD2 (6 bases). The V end lost 6 bases, the J end lost 4 bases, and 13 bases lay between the germline ends. Looked up from germline, CDR1 is DFQATT and CDR2 is SNEGSKA (reference sequence). This CDR3 region has 13 residues. CDR3 nucleotide sequence: TGCAGTGCCCCGGCGAGCGGGTACAATGAGCAGTTCTTC. It translates to CSAPASGYNEQFF.

In the case of this clonotype: Just one base apart from a much larger clone, this may be a read error. The chain recombines TRBV20-1 with TRBJ2-3, with 7 bases that match TRBD2. V trimming: 6 bases; J trimming: 8 bases; junction bases outside the gene matches: 11. The CDR3 loop spans 13 amino acids. Germline CDR1 is DFQATT and CDR2 is SNEGSKA (reference sequence). The CDR3 nucleotides read TGCAGTGCCCCAATGGCGGGGGAGGGTACGCAGTATTTT. It specifies CSAPMAGEGTQYF.

The chain carries TRBV12-3 or TRBV12-4 and TRBJ1-5; possible D gene TRBD1, 6 bases. The CDR3 is 13 residues long. Deletions cut 6 bases from V and 4 bases from J, with 10 bases between. The CDR3 DNA follows: TGTGCCAGCAGACCTAGGGGGAATCAGCCCCAGCATTTT. The encoded protein is CASRPRGNQPQHF.

Comments on this clonotype: A much larger clone is a single base away; this may be a read error. V and J are TRBV27 and TRBJ2-1, with 12 bases aligning to TRBD2. With V trimmed by 5 bases and J by 8 bases, 10 bases remained unmatched. CDR3 length: 16 residues. CDR1 and CDR2 from the germline V gene are MNHEY and SMNVEV (reference sequence). The CDR3 DNA sequence: TGTGCCAGCAGTCTAAGATCGAGACTAGCGGGAGATGAGCAGTTCTTC. Encoded protein: CASSLRSRLAGDEQFF.

In this sample, this clonotype turned up many times. The chain uses TRBV9 and TRBJ2-3, with 7 positions matching TRBD2. CDR3 length equals 17 residues. Trimming removed 0 bases from V and 2 bases from J; junction bases left unmatched: 9. Germline CDR1 reads SGDLS; CDR2 reads YYNGEE. The CDR3 spells CASSVAAGAGHTDTQYF. CDR3 nucleotide sequence: TGTGCCAGCAGCGTAGCCGCTGGAGCGGGGCACACAGATACGCAGTATTTT.

The chain is built from TRBV4-3 and TRBJ2-2; perhaps TRBD1 as D (6 bases). Germline loops: CDR1 LGHNA, CDR2 YSLEER. The CDR3 loop spans 15 amino acids. Trimming pared 4 bases from V and 8 bases from J, leaving 17 bases between. CDR3 sequence: CASSPAEGVPGELFF. Here the CDR3 DNA reads TGCGCCAGCAGCCCAGCCGAGGGGGTTCCGGGGGAGCTGTTTTTT.

The chain couples TRBV6-1 to TRBJ2-1; a possible D gene is TRBD2 (5 bases). CDR3 length: 18 amino acids. Trimming removed 8 bases from V and 0 bases from J, with 23 bases in between. Germline V gene data show CDR1 as MNHNS and CDR2 as SASEGT. The CDR3 DNA reads TGTGCCAGCGAAAAGGGAGCACTAACCAAGAGCTCCTACAATGAGCAGTTCTTC. Its protein is CASEKGALTKSSYNEQFF.

The rearrangement links TRBV29-1 to TRBJ2-7; 7 positions agree with TRBD2. The CDR3 length is 13 residues. With 8 bases clipped from V and 3 bases from J, the junction kept 10 bases outside the gene matches. The germline V gene has CDR1 SQVTM and CDR2 ANQGSEA. The CDR3 DNA is TGCAGCCCTGGGAGGGGTTTTGACTACGAGCAGTACTTC. It yields the protein CSPGRGFDYEQYF.

This clonotype has a count of ten or more. The V call is TRBV19, the J call TRBJ2-1; TRBD2 matches 8 bases. The CDR3 sequence is 14 residues long. Germline CDR1 LNHDA, CDR2 SQIVND (reference sequence). Trimming cost V 8 bases and J 5 bases; bases outside gene matches: 8. CDR3: CASGELAANNEQFF. DNA of the CDR3: TGTGCCAGTGGGGAACTAGCGGCCAACAATGAGCAGTTCTTC.

This clonotype was found a few times. V and J are TRBV20-1 and TRBJ2-5, with 14 bases that match TRBD2. The CDR3 sequence is 17 residues long. Trimming cost V 1 base and J 5 bases; bases outside gene matches: 9. Germline V gene lookup returns CDR1 DFQATT and CDR2 SNEGSKA (reference sequence). DNA for the CDR3: TGCAGTGCTAGAGCGAGGACTAGCGGGAGGTTACCCGAGACCCAGTACTTC. Translated: CSARARTSGRLPETQYF.

The genes are TRBV7-9 and TRBJ1-2; TRBD1 aligns across 9 bases. The CDR3 is 15 residues long. Trimming at V came to 5 bases and at J to 4 bases, leaving 8 bases not matched to a gene. The germline V gene encodes CDR1 SEHNR and CDR2 FQNEAQ (reference sequence). The CDR3 DNA sequence: TGTGCCAGCAGCACACCGGGACAGGGAGTCTATGGCTACACCTTC. Residues: CASSTPGQGVYGYTF.